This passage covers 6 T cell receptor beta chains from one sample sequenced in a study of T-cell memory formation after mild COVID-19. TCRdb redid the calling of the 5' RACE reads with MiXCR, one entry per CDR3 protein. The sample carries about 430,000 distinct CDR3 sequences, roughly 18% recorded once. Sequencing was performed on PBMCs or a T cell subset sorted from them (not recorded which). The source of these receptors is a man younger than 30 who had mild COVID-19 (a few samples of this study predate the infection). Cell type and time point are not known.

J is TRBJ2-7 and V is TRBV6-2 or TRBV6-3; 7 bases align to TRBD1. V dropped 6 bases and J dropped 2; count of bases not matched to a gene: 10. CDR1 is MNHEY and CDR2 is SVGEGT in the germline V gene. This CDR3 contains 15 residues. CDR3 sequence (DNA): TGTGCCAGCAGCCGAAACAGGGGTCATACCTACGAGCAGTACTTC. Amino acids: CASSRNRGHTYEQYF.

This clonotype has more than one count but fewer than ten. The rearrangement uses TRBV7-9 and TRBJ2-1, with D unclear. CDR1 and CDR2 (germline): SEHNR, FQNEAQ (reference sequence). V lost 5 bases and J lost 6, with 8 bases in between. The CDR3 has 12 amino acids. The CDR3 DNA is TGTGCCAGCAGCCCCAGCGTCAATGAGCAGTTCTTC. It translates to CASSPSVNEQFF.

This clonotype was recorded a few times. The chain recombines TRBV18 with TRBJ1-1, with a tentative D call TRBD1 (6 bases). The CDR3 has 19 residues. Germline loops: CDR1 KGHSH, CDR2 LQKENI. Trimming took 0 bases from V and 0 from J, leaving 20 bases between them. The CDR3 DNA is TGTGCCAGCTCACCACCAAGCGGGACACAAAAGGACATGAACACTGAAGCTTTCTTT. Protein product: CASSPPSGTQKDMNTEAFF.

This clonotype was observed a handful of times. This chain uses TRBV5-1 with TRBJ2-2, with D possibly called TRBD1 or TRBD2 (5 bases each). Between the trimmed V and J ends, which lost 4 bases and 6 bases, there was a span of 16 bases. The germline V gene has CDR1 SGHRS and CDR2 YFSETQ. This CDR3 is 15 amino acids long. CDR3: CASSRGRVIAGELFF. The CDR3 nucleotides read TGCGCCAGCAGCAGGGGACGGGTAATTGCCGGGGAGCTGTTTTTT.

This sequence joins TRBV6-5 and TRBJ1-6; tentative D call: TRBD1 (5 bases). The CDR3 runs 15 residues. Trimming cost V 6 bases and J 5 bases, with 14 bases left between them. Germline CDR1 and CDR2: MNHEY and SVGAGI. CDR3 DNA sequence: TGTGCCAGCAGCTACCGGGACGGCGATAATTCACCCCTCCACTTT. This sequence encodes CASSYRDGDNSPLHF.

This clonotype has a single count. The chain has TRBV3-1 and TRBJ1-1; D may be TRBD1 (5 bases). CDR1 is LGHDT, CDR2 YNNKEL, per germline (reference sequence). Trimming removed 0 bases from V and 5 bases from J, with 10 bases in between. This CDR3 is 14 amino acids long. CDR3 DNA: TGTGCCAGCAGCCAAGATTTCCAGGGAACTGAAGCTTTCTTT. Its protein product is CASSQDFQGTEAFF.